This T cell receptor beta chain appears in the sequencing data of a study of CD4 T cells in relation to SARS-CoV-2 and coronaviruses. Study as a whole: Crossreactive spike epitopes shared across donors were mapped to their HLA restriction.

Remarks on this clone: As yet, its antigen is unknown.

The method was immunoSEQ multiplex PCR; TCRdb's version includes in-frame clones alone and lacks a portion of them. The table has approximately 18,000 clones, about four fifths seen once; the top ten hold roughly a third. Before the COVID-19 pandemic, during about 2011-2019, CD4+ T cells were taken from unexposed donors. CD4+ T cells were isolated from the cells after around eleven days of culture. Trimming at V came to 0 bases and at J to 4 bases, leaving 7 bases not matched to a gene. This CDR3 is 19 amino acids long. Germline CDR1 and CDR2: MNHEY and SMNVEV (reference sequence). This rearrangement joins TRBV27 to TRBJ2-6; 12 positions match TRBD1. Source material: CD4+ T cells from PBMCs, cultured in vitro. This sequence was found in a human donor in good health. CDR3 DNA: TGTGCCAGCAGTTTATCGTCCGGGACAGGGGGCGCGGGGGCCAACGTCCTGACTTTC. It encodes CASSLSSGTGGAGANVLTF.